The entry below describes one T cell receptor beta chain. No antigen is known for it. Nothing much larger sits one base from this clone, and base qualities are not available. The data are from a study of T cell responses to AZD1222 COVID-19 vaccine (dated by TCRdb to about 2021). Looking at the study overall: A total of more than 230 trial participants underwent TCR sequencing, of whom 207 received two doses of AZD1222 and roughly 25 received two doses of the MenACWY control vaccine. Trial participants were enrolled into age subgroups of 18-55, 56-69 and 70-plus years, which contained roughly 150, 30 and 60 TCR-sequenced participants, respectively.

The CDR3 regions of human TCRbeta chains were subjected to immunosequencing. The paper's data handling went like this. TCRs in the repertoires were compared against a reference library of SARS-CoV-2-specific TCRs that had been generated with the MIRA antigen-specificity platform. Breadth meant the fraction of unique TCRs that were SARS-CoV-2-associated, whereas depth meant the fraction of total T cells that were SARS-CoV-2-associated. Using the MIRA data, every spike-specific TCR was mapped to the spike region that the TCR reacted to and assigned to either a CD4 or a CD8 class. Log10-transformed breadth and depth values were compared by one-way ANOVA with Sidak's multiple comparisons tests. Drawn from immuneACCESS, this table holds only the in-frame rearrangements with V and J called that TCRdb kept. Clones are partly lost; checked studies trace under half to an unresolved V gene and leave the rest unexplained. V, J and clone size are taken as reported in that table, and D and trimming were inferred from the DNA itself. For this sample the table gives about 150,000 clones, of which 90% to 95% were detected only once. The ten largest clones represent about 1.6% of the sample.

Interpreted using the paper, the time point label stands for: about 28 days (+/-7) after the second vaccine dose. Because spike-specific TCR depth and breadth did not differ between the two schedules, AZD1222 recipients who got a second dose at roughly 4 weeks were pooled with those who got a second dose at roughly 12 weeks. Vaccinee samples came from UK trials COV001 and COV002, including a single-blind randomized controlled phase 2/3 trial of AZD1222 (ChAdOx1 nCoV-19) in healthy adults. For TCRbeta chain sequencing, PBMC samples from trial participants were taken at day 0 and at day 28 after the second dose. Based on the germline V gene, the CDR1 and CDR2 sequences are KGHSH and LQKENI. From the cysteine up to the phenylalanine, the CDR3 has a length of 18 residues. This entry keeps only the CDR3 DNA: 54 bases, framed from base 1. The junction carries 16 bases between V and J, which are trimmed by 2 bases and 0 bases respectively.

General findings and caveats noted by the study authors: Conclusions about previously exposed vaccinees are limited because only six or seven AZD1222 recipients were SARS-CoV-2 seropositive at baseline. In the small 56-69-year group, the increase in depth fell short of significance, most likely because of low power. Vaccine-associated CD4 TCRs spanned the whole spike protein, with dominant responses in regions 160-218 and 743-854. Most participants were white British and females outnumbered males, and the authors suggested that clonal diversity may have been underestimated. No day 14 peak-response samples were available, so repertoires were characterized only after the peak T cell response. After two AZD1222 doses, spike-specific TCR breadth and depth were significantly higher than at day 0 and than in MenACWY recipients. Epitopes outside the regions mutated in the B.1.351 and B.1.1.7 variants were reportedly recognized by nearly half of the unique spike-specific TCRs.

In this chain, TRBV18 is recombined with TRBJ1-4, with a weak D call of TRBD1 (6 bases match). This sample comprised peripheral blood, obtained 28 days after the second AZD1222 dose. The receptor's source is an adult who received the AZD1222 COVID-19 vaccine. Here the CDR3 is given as CASSPGGRGPTTNEKLFF. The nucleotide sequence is TGTGCCAGCTCACCAGGGGGCAGAGGACCTACAACTAATGAAAAACTGTTTTTT.